The clone carrying this TCR beta chain was observed once. This sample is part of a study of blood T cell repertoires in COVID-19. Study background: Samples of COVID-19 (acute and convalescent) were obtained from the United States, Italy and Spain. T cells, B-cell-depleted T cells, or PBMCs provided the cDNA or gDNA that served as material.

This CDR3 contains 16 residues. V shed 7 bases and J 3 bases; nucleotides not matched to a gene: 14. Germline assignment: CDR1 SEHNR and CDR2 FQNEAQ (reference sequence). In the source study's methods: Nucleated cell number was recorded as an estimate derived from reference gene primer amplification. Repertoires were generated with immunoSEQ multiplex PCR, while TCRdb's copy carries only in-frame clones and drops some. V and J calls and clone size are copied from that table; D and trimming were computed from the DNA. The table lists 120,000 or so clones, roughly 88% of them singletons. The sequencing sample was made of peripheral blood. This receptor was identified in a woman older than 75 with acute or convalescent COVID-19. The chain couples TRBV7-9 to TRBJ1-2; 7 bases map to TRBD1. Here the CDR3 DNA reads TGTGCCAGCACCTCGCGGGTAGGGGGCTTGGACTATGGCTACACCTTC. Its protein is CASTSRVGGLDYGYTF.